The 2 T cell receptor beta chains reported below all come from one sample, sequenced in a study of CXCR3-negative and CXCR3-positive naive CD8 T cells. The TRB libraries of cDNA were built by UMI-labeled 5' RACE. Following a re-call of the 5' RACE reads, TCRdb has one entry per CDR3 protein and lacks DNA. This sample carries 50,000 to 65,000 distinct CDR3 sequences, with approximately 1.4% going to the ten biggest clones. The material sequenced was naive CXCR3- CD8+ T cells from blood. Subset specified: CD45RO-CCR7+CD27+CD95- naive CD8+ T cells lacking CXCR3 (TNR3-). Receptor source: a human donor in good health. Some clones in this sample may be carry-over from other donors' samples.

The chain combines TRBV5-1 with TRBJ2-7; there is no DNA to check the TCRdb D call of TRBD1. Germline V gene data show CDR1 as SGHRS and CDR2 as YFSETQ. The CDR3 runs 14 residues. The CDR3: CASSLGQGLSEQYF.

This chain joins TRBV7-9 and TRBJ2-1; TCRdb returns TRBD2, unconfirmable since there is no DNA. CDR3 length equals 20 residues. Germline V gene lookup returns CDR1 SEHNR and CDR2 FQNEAQ (reference sequence). The CDR3 spells CASSLPLFRAGQGFYNEQFF.